This T cell receptor (beta chain) was recorded in a study of T-cell memory formation after mild COVID-19. About the study: There were largely donor-specific TCR clusters. Broader study findings: Proof of SARS-CoV-2 specificity was absent for the second-wave clones that crested on day 37.

This clonotype turned up a few times. Antigen: not known. CDR1 is SNHLY, CDR2 FYNNEI, per germline. After removal of 0 bases from V and 3 bases from J, the junction contained 10 bases not matched to a gene. This CDR3 contains 17 residues. TCR alpha and TCR beta cDNA libraries with sample barcodes and UMIs came from 5'RACE using constant-segment primers. TCRdb fed the 5' RACE reads into MiXCR, producing one record per CDR3 protein. The data contain tens of thousands of distinct CDR3 sequences, about an eighth of them seen just once; the ten biggest clones take up around a quarter. The receptor was derived from an adult woman who had mild COVID-19 (a few samples of this study predate the infection). Cell type and time point are not known. The material sequenced was PBMCs or a T cell subset sorted from them (not recorded which). The chain links TRBV2 to TRBJ2-7, with 8 bases identical to TRBD1. CDR3 nucleotides: TGTGCCAGCAGTGAAGCGGGGCCGGACAGGGACGGCTACGAGCAGTACTTC. Its translation is CASSEAGPDRDGYEQYF. Full variable domain (missing parts from reference TRBV2 and TRBJ2-7): EPEVTQTPSHQVTQMGQEVILRCVPISNHLYFYWYRQILGQKVEFLVSFYNNEISEKSEIFDDQFSVERPDGSNFTLKIRSTKLEDSAMYFCASSEAGPDRDGYEQYFGPGTRLTVT.